The entry below describes one TCR beta chain. The data derive from a study of CD8+ T cells in alopecia areata. Peripheral blood, together with lesional scalp punch biopsies, was collected from alopecia areata patients. RNA was extracted and reverse transcribed into cDNA as the sequencing template. Libraries were prepared by immunoSEQ multiplex PCR; TCRdb keeps only in-frame clonotypes and omits some of them. This sample has approximately 130,000 clones, with around 45% found just once. The germline V gene has CDR1 LNHNV and CDR2 YYDKDF (reference sequence). This CDR3 contains 15 residues. Trimming cost V 0 bases and J 4 bases, with 7 bases left between them.

Specimen: NKG2D-low CD8+ T cells sorted from blood. This chain links TRBV15 with TRBJ2-6; D is uncertain. The origin of this receptor is a human donor with alopecia areata. The CDR3 is CATSRDREGANVLTF. The CDR3 bases are TGTGCCACCAGCAGAGATCGCGAGGGGGCCAACGTCCTGACTTTC.